The present T cell receptor (beta chain) was sequenced within a study of identical twins. Comments on this clonotype: Its antigen is unknown.

Unique molecular identifiers were present on the cDNA, and a universal primer site came from template switching. MiXCR, applied by TCRdb to the 5' RACE reads, yields one record per CDR3 protein. The sample has some 590,000 distinct CDR3 sequences, around 9.6% seen once. Germline CDR1 is SEHNR and CDR2 is FQNEAQ (reference sequence). V was shortened by 5 bases and J by 6 bases, with 18 bases between the two germline ends. This CDR3 has 15 amino acids. Study-wide results and limits: Abundant beta clonotypes from cord blood had fewer insertions, unlike memory repertoires, which showed none.

The same specimen was also included in a second study, on yellow fever vaccine responses in identical twins.

This sequence joins TRBV7-9 and TRBJ2-3, with a weak D call TRBD2 (6 bases). The sequenced sample was PBMCs. The source is a woman in her late teens or twenties in good health. The CDR3 here is CASSPSGGIVDTQYF. The CDR3 bases are TGTGCCAGCAGCCCGTCTGGGGGGATTGTTGATACGCAGTATTTT.